This T cell receptor beta chain was captured by sequencing in a study of blood T cell repertoires in COVID-19. Whole-study context: Acute-phase and convalescent COVID-19 samples originated in the United States, Italy and Spain. PBMCs, B-cell-depleted T cells, or T cells were the source of the cDNA or gDNA that made up the material.

The germline CDR1 and CDR2 sequences are SGHVS and FNYEAQ. J gave up 7 bases and V 6 bases, and 9 bases lay outside the gene matches. The CDR3 length is 15 residues. In the original processing: Estimation of nucleated cell counts relied on the amplification of reference gene primers. Only in-frame clones appear in the TCRdb table, and some are missing; sequencing was by immunoSEQ multiplex PCR. V, J and clone size are those of that table, while D and trimming were read from the DNA. This table has over 150,000 clones, more than 80% appearing once. The chain has TRBV7-6 and TRBJ1-4; 9 bases line up with TRBD1. The sample consisted of peripheral blood. The TCR was taken from a man in his fifties with acute or convalescent COVID-19. The CDR3 is CASSRPGQGGEKLFF. The DNA for the CDR3 is TGTGCCAGCAGTCGTCCGGGACAGGGCGGTGAAAAACTGTTTTTT.